A single sample is the source of the 24 T cell receptor beta chains below, sequenced in a study of cytomegalovirus exposure and HLA in healthy donors. PCR employed 60 Vbeta and 13 Jbeta primers. Assay: immunoSEQ multiplex PCR; the TCRdb copy retains only in-frame clones and omits some. The sample holds about 180,000 clones, 80% to 90% seen once. The sample taken for sequencing was PBMCs. The origin of the receptors is a woman younger than 30 in good health and CMV-seropositive.

The chain carries TRBV15 and TRBJ1-5, with D maybe TRBD1 (5 bases). The CDR3 contains 17 residues. Trimming left V 0 bases short and J 0 bases short, with 12 bases between. CDR1 is LNHNV, CDR2 YYDKDF, per germline (reference sequence). The CDR3 DNA follows: TGTGCCACCAGCAGAGATCTGGGGGGAGGTAGCAATCAGCCCCAGCATTTT. Its translation: CATSRDLGGGSNQPQHF.

The rearrangement uses TRBV9 and TRBJ2-3, with 9 bases aligning to TRBD1. Germline-derived CDR1 and CDR2 are SGDLS and YYNGEE. With V trimmed by 6 bases and J by 1 base, 3 bases remained unmatched. The CDR3 sequence is 14 residues long. The CDR3 sequence: CASTRDRGTDTQYF. CDR3 nucleotide sequence: TGTGCCAGCACCCGGGACAGGGGCACAGATACGCAGTATTTT.

The chain carries TRBV28 and TRBJ1-3; D gene unclear. The CDR3 consists of 13 residues. Germline V gene data show CDR1 as MDHEN and CDR2 as SYDVKM. Trimming removed 5 bases from V and 4 bases from J, with 9 bases in between. CDR3 bases: TGTGCCAGCAGTCAAGGACTGGGAAACACCATATATTTT. Encoded protein: CASSQGLGNTIYF.

The gene calls are TRBV7-8 and TRBJ2-7, with 8 bases fitting TRBD1. Germline V gene data show CDR1 as SGHVS and CDR2 as FQNEAQ. Losses at the gene ends were 2 bases for V and 5 bases for J; bases not matched to a gene: 5. CDR3 length equals 14 residues. The CDR3 nucleotides are TGTGCCAGCAGCTTATTACAGGGGGGCAACGAGCAGTACTTC. It specifies CASSLLQGGNEQYF.

This chain links TRBV6-5 with TRBJ2-1; 11 bases match TRBD2. Per the germline V gene, CDR1 is MNHEY and CDR2 is SVGAGI. V was pared by 2 bases and J by 5 bases, with 5 bases of the junction left unmatched. This CDR3 has 16 amino acids. CDR3 amino acids: CASSYGTSGIHNEQFF. In nucleotides, the CDR3 is TGTGCCAGCAGTTACGGGACTAGCGGTATACACAATGAGCAGTTCTTC.

The chain is built from TRBV2 and TRBJ2-7, with 10 bases identical to TRBD2. V shed 7 bases and J 7 bases; nucleotides not matched to a gene: 16. The CDR3 spans 16 residues. From germline, CDR1 is SNHLY and CDR2 FYNNEI. The CDR3 bases are TGTGCCAGCACTCCCCCGTGGAGCGGGGGGGCGTGGGAGCAGTACTTC. It codes for CASTPPWSGGAWEQYF.

The chain joins TRBV29-1 to TRBJ1-5, with 8 nucleotides matching TRBD1. V shed 4 bases and J 5 bases; nucleotides not matched to a gene: 4. CDR3 length equals 13 residues. Germline V gene lookup returns CDR1 SQVTM and CDR2 ANQGSEA. The CDR3 region has the DNA TGCAGCGTTGCAGGACAGGGTGATCAGCCCCAGCATTTT. Translation gives CSVAGQGDQPQHF.

The CDR3 region has the DNA TGCGCCAGCAGCCAGGGACAGCAAGCTTTCTTT. It encodes CASSQGQQAFF. This chain joins TRBV5-1 and TRBJ1-1; 7 bases line up with TRBD1. The V gene end was trimmed by 4 bases and the J gene end by 9 bases; junction bases not matched to a gene: 3. The germline V gene encodes CDR1 SGHRS and CDR2 YFSETQ. The CDR3 totals 11 residues.

The chain employs TRBV5-4 and TRBJ2-5, with D possibly being TRBD2 (5 bases). Germline CDR1 reads SGHNT; CDR2 reads YYREEE (reference sequence). The CDR3 has 13 residues. V was shortened by 2 bases and J by 5 bases, with 10 bases between the two germline ends. The CDR3 DNA reads TGTGCCAGCAGCTTATACGGGGATGAGACCCAGTACTTC. This translates into CASSLYGDETQYF.

The V gene is TRBV15, the J gene TRBJ1-1; TRBD1 matches 7 bases. Germline V gives CDR1 LNHNV, CDR2 YYDKDF (reference sequence). CDR3 length: 15 residues. V was clipped by 1 base and J by 3 bases; unmatched bases: 5. The DNA of the CDR3 is TGTGCCACCAGCAGAGTACAGGACAGGTACACTGAAGCTTTCTTT. Its translation is CATSRVQDRYTEAFF.

CDR3 in DNA: TGTGCCAGCAGCAAGAATGCCGGTGAGCAGTTCTTC. Protein: CASSKNAGEQFF. V is TRBV11-3 and J is TRBJ2-1; no clear D. The CDR3 sequence is 12 residues long. Trimming removed 5 bases from V and 9 bases from J, with 11 bases in between. Germline-derived CDR1 and CDR2 are SGHNT and YENEEA.

This clone appeared a single time. The rearrangement links TRBV7-8 to TRBJ2-2, with D possibly TRBD1 on 6 matching bases. The CDR3 consists of 17 residues. The germline gives CDR1 SGHVS, CDR2 FQNEAQ. V lost 1 base to trimming and J lost 6 bases, with 18 bases between them. CDR3 in amino acids: CASSLVGGLGIAGELFF. Here the CDR3 DNA reads TGTGCCAGCAGCTTAGTTGGGGGCCTGGGGATCGCCGGGGAGCTGTTTTTT.

The chain joins TRBV5-1 to TRBJ2-3; 7 bases fit TRBD2. V was pared by 2 bases and J by 1 base, with 4 bases of the junction left unmatched. In germline, CDR1 is SGHRS, CDR2 YFSETQ. The CDR3 is made up of 15 amino acids. As DNA, the CDR3 is TGCGCCAGCAGCTTAGTCCGGGGGGGCACAGATACGCAGTATTTT. This translates into CASSLVRGGTDTQYF.

This chain uses TRBV7-2 with TRBJ2-7; D is undetermined. Trimming removed 0 bases from V and 2 bases from J, with 11 bases in between. CDR1 SGHTA and CDR2 FQGNSA come from the germline V gene. CDR3 length equals 15 residues. The CDR3 region is CASSLAQYKPYEQYF. CDR3 bases: TGTGCCAGCAGCTTAGCGCAGTACAAACCCTACGAGCAGTACTTC.

The gene calls are TRBV5-4 and TRBJ2-1, with 8 positions matching TRBD1. The CDR3 is 15 residues long. Germline lookup yields CDR1 SGHNT and CDR2 YYREEE (reference sequence). The ends lost 5 bases at V and 8 bases at J; junction bases unmatched: 12. In nucleotides, the CDR3 is TGTGCCAGCAGGCTTACAGGGGGGAATTGGGATGAGCAGTTCTTC. It codes for CASRLTGGNWDEQFF.

This clone was observed a few times. Other DNA sequences in the same sample also yield this CDR3. The V and J genes are TRBV7-6 and TRBJ2-7; the match to TRBD1 covers 7 bases. J lost 2 bases, V lost 4 bases, and 8 bases had no gene match. The CDR3 has 15 amino acids. CDR1 and CDR2 (germline): SGHVS, FNYEAQ. The CDR3 DNA reads as TGTGCCAGCAGCTCCTTGCCGGGACAGACCTACGAGCAGTACTTC. This sequence encodes CASSSLPGQTYEQYF.

J is TRBJ1-5 and V is TRBV5-8; TRBD1 agrees at 8 bases. The CDR3 loop spans 15 amino acids. The ends lost 2 bases at V and 4 bases at J; junction bases unmatched: 5. The V gene's germline CDR1 is SGHTS and CDR2 YDEGEE. The CDR3 region is CASSFDRGWNQPQHF. DNA of the CDR3: TGTGCCAGCAGCTTTGACAGGGGATGGAATCAGCCCCAGCATTTT.

This clone has just a few counts. CDR3 protein: CASSTRGGTQYF. The CDR3 nucleotides read TGTGCCAGCAGCACGCGAGGGGGTACCCAGTACTTC. The chain recombines TRBV6-6 with TRBJ2-5; D might be TRBD1 (6 bases). Germline V lookup: CDR1 MNHNY, CDR2 SVGAGI (reference sequence). The CDR3 consists of 12 residues. V dropped 6 bases and J dropped 8 bases, with 13 bases sitting between them.

The chain carries TRBV5-6 and TRBJ2-7; 12 nucleotides line up with TRBD1. There are 15 residues in the CDR3. The germline CDR1 and CDR2 sequences are SGHDT and YYEEEE. V lost 6 bases to trimming and J lost 6 bases; unmatched junction nucleotides: 10. CDR3 sequence reads: CASTPSGTGGREQYF. CDR3 DNA sequence: TGTGCCAGCACCCCCTCCGGGACAGGGGGCCGCGAGCAGTACTTC.

V is TRBV4-3 and J is TRBJ1-1; a weak D match, TRBD1 (6 bases). Germline CDR1 is LGHNA and CDR2 is YSLEER. With 0 bases removed from V and 0 bases from J, the gap between germline ends came to 14 bases. The CDR3 totals 17 residues. CDR3 sequence reads: CASSQDNPSGVNTEAFF. DNA of the CDR3: TGCGCCAGCAGCCAAGATAACCCCTCAGGGGTGAACACTGAAGCTTTCTTT.

The chain joins TRBV2 to TRBJ2-7; no definite D call. The CDR3 runs to 12 residues. V lost 6 bases to trimming and J lost 1 base, with 7 bases between them. Germline V gene lookup returns CDR1 SNHLY and CDR2 FYNNEI. The CDR3 reads CASRERSYEQYF. The CDR3 bases are TGTGCCAGCAGAGAGAGGTCCTACGAGCAGTACTTC.

The chain carries TRBV27 and TRBJ2-1; 8 nucleotides align to TRBD2. The CDR3 consists of 18 residues. Losses at the gene ends were 0 bases for V and 0 bases for J; bases not matched to a gene: 7. CDR1 is MNHEY, CDR2 SMNVEV, per germline (reference sequence). The CDR3 loop is CASSLSIAGPSSYNEQFF. CDR3 DNA sequence: TGTGCCAGCAGTTTATCGATAGCGGGGCCCAGCTCCTACAATGAGCAGTTCTTC.

The chain links TRBV6-1 to TRBJ1-6, with TRBD1 matching 9 bases. V was clipped by 6 bases and J by 7 bases; unmatched bases: 7. The CDR3 runs 15 residues. The V gene's germline CDR1 is MNHNS and CDR2 SASEGT. CDR3 residues: CASRPLDRGNSPLHF. The CDR3 bases are TGTGCCAGCAGGCCCTTGGACAGGGGCAATTCACCCCTCCACTTT.

The gene calls are TRBV5-1 and TRBJ2-7, with D maybe TRBD1 (6 bases). The CDR3 length is 13 residues. Trimming took 4 bases from V and 7 from J, leaving 15 bases between them. CDR1 is SGHRS, CDR2 YFSETQ, per germline. Written as DNA, the CDR3 is TGCGCCAGCAGCCCCATATACAGGGATGAGCAGTACTTC. Protein product: CASSPIYRDEQYF. Full variable domain (remainder filled in from reference TRBV5-1 and TRBJ2-7): KAGVTQTPRYLIKTRGQQVTLSCSPISGHRSVSWYQQTPGQGLQFLFEYFSETQRNKGNFPGRFSGRQFSNSRSEMNVSTLELGDSALYLCASSPIYRDEQYFGPGTRLTVT.